This TCR beta chain was documented in a study of control samples from healthy donors and cancer patients. Libraries were prepared by immunoSEQ multiplex PCR; TCRdb keeps only in-frame clonotypes and omits some of them. The table includes 60,000 to 80,000 clones, more than 85% detected once. The CDR3 totals 15 residues. With 0 bases clipped from V and 2 bases from J, the junction kept 4 bases outside the gene matches. Germline loops: CDR1 SGDLS, CDR2 YYNGEE. This TCR came from a woman between 45 and 60 years old in good health. The sequencing input was blood. The chain recombines TRBV9 with TRBJ2-7, with 8 bases aligning to TRBD2. CDR3 in amino acids: CASSVATSGAYEQYF. The CDR3, as DNA: TGTGCCAGCAGCGTAGCAACTAGCGGTGCCTACGAGCAGTACTTC.